This T cell receptor (beta chain) appears in the sequencing data of a study of blood T cell repertoires in COVID-19. Across the whole study: T cells, B-cell-depleted T cells, or PBMCs provided the cDNA or gDNA that served as material.

Participant reports of clinical history set cohort assignment. The CDR3 consists of 13 residues. The trim removed 9 bases at V and 4 bases at J, leaving 0 bases unmatched. CDR1 KGHDR and CDR2 SFDVKD come from the germline V gene. Only in-frame clones appear in the TCRdb table, and some are missing; sequencing was by immunoSEQ multiplex PCR. Of 200,000 to 250,000 clones in the sample, 70% to 90% are singletons; the top ten hold approximately 7.4%. V usage is TRBV24-1 and J usage is TRBJ2-5, with 14 bases identical to TRBD2. Input material: PBMCs or T cells enriched from blood (not recorded which). The TCR comes from a woman aged 40 to 55 with acute COVID-19. The CDR3, as DNA: TGTGCCACCGGACTAGCGGGGGGAGAGACCCAGTACTTC. It is translated as CATGLAGGETQYF.